Listed below are T cell receptor beta chains from one sample, sequenced in a study of blood T cell repertoires in COVID-19. Produced via immunoSEQ multiplex PCR; TCRdb's table is partial and in-frame only. Of around 270,000 clones listed, around 87% are singletons. Sequenced: peripheral blood. Receptors originate from a woman aged 55-70 years with COVID-19, enrolled during active disease. The CDR3 runs from the conserved cysteine through the conserved F or W. A D gene is named only where the DNA matches it firmly. A clone size is listed for some rows: how often the clone was seen (once, few, many), or a class if it is expanded.

v_call	d_call	clone_size	j_call	cdr3_aa	cdr3_nt
TRBV16	-	-	TRBJ2-7	CASSQSRSYEQYF	TGTGCCAGCAGCCAATCCCGGAGCTACGAGCAGTACTTC
TRBV7-9	-	few	TRBJ1-2	CASSSGDYGYTF	TGTGCCAGCAGCTCGGGGGACTATGGCTACACCTTC
TRBV4-1	-	-	TRBJ1-6	CASSQDFRGRSYNSPLHF	TGCGCCAGCAGCCAAGATTTCAGGGGACGGTCCTATAATTCACCCCTCCACTTT
TRBV7-8	TRBD2	few	TRBJ2-1	CASSGGGRGGNEQFF	TGTGCCAGCAGTGGAGGCGGGAGGGGGGGCAATGAGCAGTTCTTC
TRBV29-1	-	-	TRBJ2-3	CSVEDPGGDTQYF	TGCAGCGTTGAAGACCCCGGGGGAGATACGCAGTATTTT
TRBV15	TRBD2	-	TRBJ2-1	CATEVVASGKDEQFF	TGTGCCACCGAGGTCGTGGCTAGCGGGAAAGATGAGCAGTTCTTC
TRBV19	TRBD1	once	TRBJ2-3	CASSMTGQGYDTQYF	TGTGCCAGTAGTATGACGGGACAGGGGTATGATACGCAGTATTTT
TRBV28	TRBD1	few	TRBJ1-1	CASSLVDRVRMNTEAFF	TGTGCCAGCAGTTTGGTGGACAGGGTTCGCATGAACACTGAAGCTTTCTTT
TRBV7-3	-	-	TRBJ1-6	CASTPSVLISYNSPLHF	TGTGCCAGCACCCCAAGCGTTCTAATCTCCTATAATTCACCCCTCCACTTT
TRBV6-6	-	-	TRBJ2-5	CASSYAPGTKKETQYF	TGTGCCAGCAGTTACGCGCCGGGGACAAAAAAAGAGACCCAGTACTTC
TRBV7-9	-	-	TRBJ1-2	CASTRQAAYEGYTF	TGTGCCAGCACTCGACAGGCTGCCTATGAGGGCTACACCTTC
TRBV28	-	-	TRBJ2-4	CASSRLAAKNIQYF	TGTGCCAGCTCCCGCTTGGCTGCCAAAAACATTCAGTACTTC
TRBV28	-	-	TRBJ2-1	CASHPGTGWASGTNEQFF	TGTGCCAGCCATCCCGGGACAGGGTGGGCTAGCGGGACCAATGAGCAGTTCTTC
TRBV24-1	TRBD2	-	TRBJ2-7	CATCLRLAGGPYEQYF	TGTGCCACCTGCCTGCGACTAGCGGGAGGGCCGTACGAGCAGTACTTC
TRBV6-5	TRBD1	-	TRBJ1-2	CASSVGQAPNYGYTF	TGTGCCAGCAGCGTAGGACAGGCCCCTAACTATGGCTACACCTTC
TRBV5-4	-	-	TRBJ1-5	CASSRQGDQPQHF	TGTGCCAGCAGCCGGCAGGGTGATCAGCCCCAGCATTTT
TRBV28	TRBD2	-	TRBJ2-1	CASILAGGQTGEQFF	TGTGCCAGCATACTAGCGGGAGGCCAGACGGGTGAGCAGTTCTTC
TRBV5-1	TRBD2	once	TRBJ2-5	CASSLRGGERETQYF	TGCGCCAGCAGCCTGCGTGGGGGGGAGCGAGAGACCCAGTACTTC
TRBV7-9	TRBD2	-	TRBJ2-2	CASSSGTSGRANTGELFF	TGTGCCAGCAGCTCGGGGACTAGCGGGAGAGCGAACACCGGGGAGCTGTTTTTT
TRBV27	-	-	TRBJ2-4	CASSPRVAGVPKNIQYF	TGTGCCAGCAGTCCTAGAGTAGCCGGTGTTCCAAAAAACATTCAGTACTTC
TRBV19	-	-	TRBJ2-7	CASSPRGSSSYEQYF	TGTGCCAGTAGTCCCCGGGGAAGTAGCTCCTACGAGCAGTACTTC
TRBV10-1	TRBD1	-	TRBJ2-1	CASTTRTGVNEQFF	TGCGCCAGCACAACCCGGACAGGGGTAAATGAGCAGTTCTTC
TRBV6-2/TRBV6-3	-	-	TRBJ2-1	CASSYSATYNEQFF	TGTGCCAGCAGTTACTCCGCGACCTACAATGAGCAGTTCTTC
TRBV9	-	-	TRBJ1-1	CASSVDEGGITEAFF	TGTGCCAGCAGCGTAGATGAAGGGGGTATCACTGAAGCTTTCTTT
TRBV5-1	TRBD1	-	TRBJ1-1	CASSSQGAGWGTEAFF	TGCGCCAGCAGCTCGCAGGGGGCCGGCTGGGGCACTGAAGCTTTCTTT
TRBV5-1	TRBD1	once	TRBJ2-3	CASSLAGTGGPDTQYF	TGCGCCAGCAGCTTGGCGGGGACAGGGGGCCCAGATACGCAGTATTTT
TRBV7-9	-	-	TRBJ1-2	CAGSDSVVRYTF	TGTGCCGGTTCGGACAGCGTCGTGCGCTACACCTTC
TRBV5-1	TRBD1	once	TRBJ2-1	CASSWTGRSSYNEQFF	TGCGCCAGCAGCTGGACAGGCAGATCGTCCTACAATGAGCAGTTCTTC
TRBV25-1	-	-	TRBJ2-5	CASSLLGDQYF	TGTGCCAGCAGTCTCCTCGGGGACCAGTACTTC